Only a few counts were recorded for the clone carrying this T cell receptor (beta chain). Its antigen is as yet unknown. This entry comes from a study of cytomegalovirus exposure and HLA in healthy donors. The study's findings and limits: A highly shared variant cluster was judged a likely technical artifact. TCR beta chain V- and J-gene trimming was linked, in a later analysis, to a missense variant in DCLRE1C.

With 4 bases clipped from V and 1 base from J, the junction kept 8 bases outside the gene matches. Per germline, CDR1 SGDLS and CDR2 YYNGEE. The CDR3 totals 16 residues. PCR amplification relied on 60 Vbeta primers (plus 13 Jbeta primers). Produced via immunoSEQ multiplex PCR; TCRdb's table is partial and in-frame only. This sample has about 62,000 clones, with approximately 80% found just once. The chain uses TRBV9 and TRBJ2-3; 8 positions match TRBD2. The sequenced material came from PBMCs. The sequence was collected from a woman aged 30 to 39 in good health and CMV-seronegative. CDR3 loop: CASSPDAGGRTDTQYF. The DNA for the CDR3 is TGTGCCAGCAGCCCTGACGCGGGGGGACGCACAGATACGCAGTATTTT.